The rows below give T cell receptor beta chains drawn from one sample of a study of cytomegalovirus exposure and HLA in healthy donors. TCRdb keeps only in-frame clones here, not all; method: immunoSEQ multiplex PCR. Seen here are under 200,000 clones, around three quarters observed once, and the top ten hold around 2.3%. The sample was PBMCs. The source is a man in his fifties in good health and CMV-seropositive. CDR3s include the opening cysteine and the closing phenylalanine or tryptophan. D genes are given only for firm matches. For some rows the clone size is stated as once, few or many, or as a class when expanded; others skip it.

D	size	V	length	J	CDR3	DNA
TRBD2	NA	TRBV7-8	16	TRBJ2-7	CASSLGPLAGGYEQYF	TGTGCCAGCAGCTTGGGCCCGCTAGCGGGGGGTTACGAGCAGTACTTC
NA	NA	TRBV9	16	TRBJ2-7	CVSSVDARGPSYEQYF	TGTGTCAGCAGCGTAGACGCGCGGGGGCCCTCCTACGAGCAGTACTTC
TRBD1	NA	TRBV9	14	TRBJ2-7	CASSRTGGSYEQYF	TGTGCCAGCAGCCGGACAGGAGGATCCTACGAGCAGTACTTC
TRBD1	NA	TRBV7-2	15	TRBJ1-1	CASSPGDRKNTEAFF	TGTGCCAGCAGCCCGGGGGACAGAAAGAACACTGAAGCTTTCTTT
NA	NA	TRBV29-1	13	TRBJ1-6	CSVDGRWYSPLHF	TGCAGCGTTGATGGCAGGTGGTATTCACCCCTCCACTTT
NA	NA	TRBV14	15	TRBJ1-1	CASSKPGTLNTEAFF	TGTGCCAGCAGCAAACCCGGGACACTGAACACTGAAGCTTTCTTT
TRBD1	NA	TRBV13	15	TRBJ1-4	CASRRLTGPHEKLFF	TGTGCCAGCAGACGACTGACAGGGCCTCATGAAAAACTGTTTTTT
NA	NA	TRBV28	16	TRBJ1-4	CASSLRVIATNEKLFF	TGTGCCAGCAGTTTACGAGTCATTGCAACTAATGAAAAACTGTTTTTT
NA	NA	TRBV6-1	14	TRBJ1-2	CASSDDYRGRGYTF	TGTGCCAGCAGTGACGACTACCGCGGTAGGGGCTACACCTTC
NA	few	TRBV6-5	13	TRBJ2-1	CASSSSLAYEQFF	TGTGCCAGCAGTTCTTCCTTAGCATATGAGCAGTTCTTC
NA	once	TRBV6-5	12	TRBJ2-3	CASSFDSHTQYF	TGTGCCAGCAGCTTCGACTCGCATACGCAGTATTTT
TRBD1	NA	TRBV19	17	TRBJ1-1	CASSIVSTGGYGTEAFF	TGTGCCAGTAGTATAGTATCGACAGGGGGTTATGGCACTGAAGCTTTCTTT
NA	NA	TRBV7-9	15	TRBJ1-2	CASSEGTLEGYGYTF	TGTGCCAGCAGCGAAGGGACCCTGGAGGGCTATGGCTACACCTTC
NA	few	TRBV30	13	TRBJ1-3	CAWSPGIVNTIYF	TGTGCCTGGAGTCCAGGGATCGTAAACACCATATATTTT
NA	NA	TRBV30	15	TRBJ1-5	CAWREQGSSNQPQHF	TGTGCCTGGAGGGAACAGGGTAGTAGCAATCAGCCCCAGCATTTT
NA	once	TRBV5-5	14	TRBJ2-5	CASSLLQFQETQYF	TGTGCCAGCAGCTTGTTACAGTTCCAAGAGACCCAGTACTTC
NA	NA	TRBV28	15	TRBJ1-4	CASSLFRRSDEKLFF	TGTGCCAGCAGCCTCTTTCGGCGCAGCGATGAAAAACTGTTTTTT
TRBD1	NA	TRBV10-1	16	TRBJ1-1	CASSWGQGGGMTEAFF	TGCGCCAGCAGTTGGGGACAGGGTGGAGGTATGACTGAAGCTTTCTTT
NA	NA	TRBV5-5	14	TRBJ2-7	CASATRAGSYEQYF	TGTGCCAGCGCCACTCGCGCAGGTTCCTACGAGCAGTACTTC
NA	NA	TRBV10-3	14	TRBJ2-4	CAIRPQVAKNIQYF	TGTGCCATCAGACCCCAGGTAGCCAAAAACATTCAGTACTTC
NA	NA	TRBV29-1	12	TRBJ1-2	CSVGGQSYGYTF	TGCAGCGTTGGCGGCCAGAGCTATGGCTACACCTTC
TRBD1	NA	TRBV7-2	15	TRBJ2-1	CASSWGRGPYNEQFF	TGTGCCAGCAGCTGGGGCAGGGGGCCGTACAATGAGCAGTTCTTC
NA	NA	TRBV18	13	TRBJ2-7	CASSKSLHYEQYF	TGTGCCAGCTCAAAAAGCCTTCACTACGAGCAGTACTTC
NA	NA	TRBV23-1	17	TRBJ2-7	CASSQIPRGLPCDEQYF	TGCGCCAGCAGTCAAATACCCCGGGGTTTACCCTGCGACGAGCAGTACTTC
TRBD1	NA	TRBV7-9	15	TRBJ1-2	CASSFLRDRGGGYTF	TGTGCCAGCAGCTTCCTCCGGGACAGGGGCGGCGGCTACACCTTC
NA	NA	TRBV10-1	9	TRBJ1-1	CARTVEAFF	TGCGCCAGGACAGTTGAAGCTTTCTTT
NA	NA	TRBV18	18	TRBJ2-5	CASSPPVGSTPEVETQYF	TGTGCCAGCTCACCACCGGTCGGGAGCACCCCCGAAGTAGAGACCCAGTACTTC
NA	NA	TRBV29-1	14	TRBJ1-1	CSVEASGLGTEAFF	TGCAGCGTTGAAGCTTCAGGCTTGGGCACTGAAGCTTTCTTT
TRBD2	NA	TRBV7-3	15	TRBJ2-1	CASSPLSGGPNEQFF	TGTGCCAGCAGCCCCCTCAGCGGGGGACCCAATGAGCAGTTCTTC
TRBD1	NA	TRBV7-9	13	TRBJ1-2	CASSLDRVYGYTF	TGTGCCAGCAGCTTGGACAGGGTCTATGGCTACACCTTC
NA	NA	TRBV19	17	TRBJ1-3	CASSIMRTEISGNTIYF	TGTGCCAGTAGTATCATGCGGACAGAGATTTCTGGAAACACCATATATTTT
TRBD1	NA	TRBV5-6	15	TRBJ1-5	CASSLEGGADQPQHF	TGTGCCAGCAGCTTGGAAGGGGGCGCCGATCAGCCCCAGCATTTT
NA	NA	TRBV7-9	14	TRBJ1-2	CASSSQGVAYGYTF	TGTGCCAGCAGCTCACAGGGAGTAGCCTATGGCTACACCTTC
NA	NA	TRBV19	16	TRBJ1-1	CASSRSGDSMFTEAFF	TGTGCCAGTAGTAGGTCAGGGGATTCCATGTTTACTGAAGCTTTCTTT
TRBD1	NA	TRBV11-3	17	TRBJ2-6	CASSFGQGATGANVLTF	TGTGCCAGCAGCTTCGGACAGGGCGCAACTGGGGCCAACGTCCTGACTTTC
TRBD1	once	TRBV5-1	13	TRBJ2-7	CASSLDVRGEQYF	TGCGCCAGCAGCTTGGACGTCAGGGGGGAGCAGTACTTC
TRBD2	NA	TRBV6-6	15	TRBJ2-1	CASSYSAGGRNEQFF	TGTGCCAGCAGTTACTCGGCGGGGGGGCGCAATGAGCAGTTCTTC
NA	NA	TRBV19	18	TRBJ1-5	CASSTGTKYRDYHQPQHF	TGTGCCAGTAGTACCGGGACCAAATACAGGGATTATCATCAGCCCCAGCATTTT
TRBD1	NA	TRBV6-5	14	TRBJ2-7	CASSLRTGVHEQYF	TGTGCCAGCAGCCTACGGACAGGGGTTCACGAGCAGTACTTC
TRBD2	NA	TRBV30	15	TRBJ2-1	CAWVAGALPYNEQFF	TGTGCCTGGGTAGCGGGGGCCCTCCCATACAATGAGCAGTTCTTC
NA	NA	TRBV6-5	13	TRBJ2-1	CASSYTYYNEQFF	TGTGCCAGCAGTTACACATACTACAATGAGCAGTTCTTC
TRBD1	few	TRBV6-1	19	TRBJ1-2	CASSEREPLGQGKSYGYTF	TGTGCCAGCAGTGAAAGGGAACCTCTGGGACAGGGAAAAAGCTATGGCTACACCTTC
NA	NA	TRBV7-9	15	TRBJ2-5	CASSLGQNLRETQYF	TGTGCCAGCAGCTTAGGACAGAACCTCCGGGAGACCCAGTACTTC
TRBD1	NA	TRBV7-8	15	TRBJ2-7	CASSLKGTGRAEQYF	TGTGCCAGCAGTCTTAAGGGGACAGGGAGGGCCGAGCAGTACTTC
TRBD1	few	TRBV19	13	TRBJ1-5	CASRGQGRQPQHF	TGTGCCAGTAGAGGACAGGGGCGGCAGCCCCAGCATTTT
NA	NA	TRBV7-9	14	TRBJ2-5	CASRRGGYQETQYF	TGTGCCAGCCGTCGTGGAGGGTACCAAGAGACCCAGTACTTC
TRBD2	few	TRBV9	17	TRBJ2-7	CASSPVGGLAATYEQYF	TGTGCCAGCAGCCCGGTTGGGGGACTAGCGGCTACCTACGAGCAGTACTTC
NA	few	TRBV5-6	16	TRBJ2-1	CASSVRRDSRVNEQFF	TGTGCCAGCAGCGTGCGGCGGGACAGCAGGGTCAATGAGCAGTTCTTC
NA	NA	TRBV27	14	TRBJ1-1	CASSFREGGTEAFF	TGTGCCAGCAGTTTTCGGGAGGGGGGGACTGAAGCTTTCTTT
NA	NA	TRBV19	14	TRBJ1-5	CASSIGYSNQPQHF	TGTGCCAGTAGTATCGGGTATAGCAATCAGCCCCAGCATTTT
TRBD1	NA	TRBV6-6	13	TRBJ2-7	CASGKTGGDEQYF	TGTGCCAGCGGCAAAACAGGGGGCGACGAGCAGTACTTC
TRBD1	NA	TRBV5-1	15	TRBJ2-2	CASSFMTGGTGELFF	TGCGCCAGCAGCTTCATGACAGGGGGCACCGGGGAGCTGTTTTTT
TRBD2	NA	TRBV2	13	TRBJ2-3	CASTTGGSDTQYF	TGTGCCAGCACAACGGGGGGATCAGATACGCAGTATTTT
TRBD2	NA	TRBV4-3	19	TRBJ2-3	CASSQKTSGPLPPGDTQYF	TGCGCCAGCAGCCAGAAGACTAGCGGGCCACTACCACCGGGGGATACGCAGTATTTT
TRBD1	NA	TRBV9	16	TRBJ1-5	CASSDGTGMSNQPQHF	TGTGCCAGCAGCGACGGGACAGGGATGAGCAATCAGCCCCAGCATTTT